The next 15 T cell receptor beta chains were all read from a single sample in a study of blood T cells in healthy people across ages. Then a second PCR, running roughly 6 to 11 cycles, was carried out with a sample-barcoded 5' primer and a J-beta primer mix. Each CDR3 protein gets one entry after TCRdb re-called the 5' RACE reads with MiXCR. The sample contains 870,000 or so distinct CDR3 sequences, 29% of which appear only once. The source material was blood. All receptors derive from a woman aged 80 or older in good health.

With regard to this clonotype: One end of the junction is discordant with germline, which a read error may explain. The chain couples TRBV5-1 to TRBJ2-2; 7 nucleotides align to TRBD1. Looked up from germline, CDR1 is SGHRS and CDR2 is YFSETQ. This CDR3 has 15 amino acids. The CDR3 loop is CACSRGTVNTGELFF. In DNA, the CDR3 is TGCGCCTGCAGCCGTGGGACAGTGAACACCGGGGAGCTGTTTTTT.

This clonotype was seen more than once but under ten times. The chain recombines TRBV4-3 with TRBJ2-2; unclear D gene. CDR1 and CDR2 from the germline V gene are LGHNA and YSLEER. Trimming cost V 1 base and J 0 bases, with 6 bases left between them. The CDR3 covers 15 residues. The CDR3 nucleotides read TGCGCCAGCAGCCAAGGGCTTACGAACACCGGGGAGCTGTTTTTT. Its protein product is CASSQGLTNTGELFF.

This clonotype was seen ten or more times. This chain uses TRBV27 with TRBJ2-7, with 7 bases identical to TRBD1. The CDR3 contains 20 residues. The germline V gene encodes CDR1 MNHEY and CDR2 SMNVEV (reference sequence). The trim removed 1 base at V and 4 bases at J, leaving 22 bases unmatched. The CDR3 DNA is TGTGCCAGCAGTTTATGGGGGTGGAGACGCCCGGGACAGAGCGCGTACGAGCAGTACTTC. It encodes CASSLWGWRRPGQSAYEQYF.

The genes are TRBV11-2 and TRBJ1-2; TRBD1 agrees at 11 bases. Germline V gives CDR1 SGHAT, CDR2 FQNNGV. Losses at the gene ends were 4 bases for V and 8 bases for J; bases not matched to a gene: 9. This CDR3 contains 15 residues. CDR3 sequence: CASSYLRTGGRGYTF. The CDR3 nucleotides are TGTGCCAGCAGCTACCTAAGGACAGGGGGCCGAGGCTACACCTTC.

This clonotype came up many times. A junction end diverges from the germline sequence, so it may reflect a read error. The chain joins TRBV7-7 to TRBJ2-3, with 11 bases aligning to TRBD2. The CDR3 loop spans 15 amino acids. Germline CDR1 reads SSHAT; CDR2 reads FNYEAQ (reference sequence). Here the CDR3 DNA reads TGTGCTAGCAGCCAGACTAGCGGGGGCACAGATACGCAGTATTTT. Translation: CASSQTSGGTDTQYF.

This clonotype came up many times. This chain joins TRBV12-3 or TRBV12-4 and TRBJ1-2; no clear D. V gave up 7 bases and J gave up 4 bases, with 7 bases separating them. The CDR3 runs to 11 residues. The CDR3 sequence: CASNHGYGYTF. The CDR3 nucleotides are TGTGCCAGCAACCATGGCTATGGCTACACCTTC.

CDR3 DNA: TGCAGTGCTAGAGACGGAGACAGGGCCCGGCCCCAGCATTTT. Protein product: CSARDGDRARPQHF. The V gene is TRBV20-1, the J gene TRBJ1-5; 7 positions match TRBD1. V lost 0 bases, J lost 9 bases, and 8 bases stayed unmatched. The CDR3 consists of 14 residues. The germline CDR1 and CDR2 sequences are DFQATT and SNEGSKA (reference sequence).

The J gene is TRBJ2-2, the V gene TRBV28, with 7 nucleotides matching TRBD1. Germline CDR1 reads MDHEN; CDR2 reads SYDVKM. V was clipped by 6 bases and J by 5 bases; unmatched bases: 9. This CDR3 region has 15 residues. The CDR3 coding sequence is TGTGCCAGCAGCAAGGTGGCAGGGGGTACCGGGGAGCTGTTTTTT. This gives the protein CASSKVAGGTGELFF.

The table lists this clonotype with many counts. The chain joins TRBV28 to TRBJ1-1; no firm D call. CDR3 length: 15 amino acids. CDR1 and CDR2 from the germline V gene are MDHEN and SYDVKM. Trimming stripped 6 bases from V and 1 base from J, with 15 bases between. The CDR3 sequence is CASSQPGAKNTEAFF. CDR3 in DNA: TGTGCCAGCAGCCAACCGGGAGCTAAGAACACTGAAGCTTTCTTT.

This clonotype was seen more than once but under ten times. V and J are TRBV23-1 and TRBJ2-4; maybe TRBD1 (5 bases). TRBV23-1 is placed among ORFs of uncertain function. V was pared by 2 bases and J by 0 bases, with 14 bases between. This CDR3 is 17 amino acids long. Here the CDR3 reads CASSQRLGLLAKNIQYF. The CDR3 DNA is TGCGCCAGCAGTCAACGCCTGGGGCTCCTAGCCAAAAACATTCAGTACTTC.

A few counts support this clonotype. It may be a read error: a sequence one base away is much more abundant. V usage is TRBV4-3 and J usage is TRBJ2-1; D gene ambiguous. Germline CDR1 LGHNA, CDR2 YSLEER. V shed 2 bases and J shed 6 bases, with 14 bases lying between them. CDR3 length: 15 amino acids. The CDR3 DNA reads TGCGCCAGCAGCCAAATCGGTTCGGGTGGCAATGAGCAGTTCTTC. The encoded protein is CASSQIGSGGNEQFF.

About this clonotype: A much larger clone lies one base from this, so it may be a read error. The chain couples TRBV7-2 to TRBJ2-1; tentative D call: TRBD1 (5 bases). Trimming left V 5 bases short and J 8 bases short, with 16 bases between. This CDR3 is 14 amino acids long. Germline-derived CDR1 and CDR2 are SGHTA and FQGNSA. CDR3 sequence (DNA): TGTGCCAGCAGCAGATTGGACAAGTGCGATGAGCAGTTCTTC. Residues: CASSRLDKCDEQFF.

In this sample, this clonotype turned up many times. This sequence joins TRBV27 and TRBJ2-5; unclear D gene. The germline V gene has CDR1 MNHEY and CDR2 SMNVEV (reference sequence). There are 15 residues in the CDR3. V was pared by 2 bases and J by 0 bases, with 10 bases between. The CDR3 DNA reads as TGTGCCAGCAGTTTAAGGGAACCGTACCAAGAGACCCAGTACTTC. Residues: CASSLREPYQETQYF.

Points on this clonotype: A much larger clone differs from this one at a single base, so this may be a read error. This rearrangement joins TRBV7-2 to TRBJ2-7, with 8 bases identical to TRBD2. The length of the CDR3 is 15 residues. The germline V gene has CDR1 SGHTA and CDR2 FQGNSA. J gave up 7 bases and V 1 base, and 9 bases lay outside the gene matches. The chain's CDR3 is CASSLVRTSSNEQYF. In DNA, the CDR3 is TGTGCCAGCAGCTTAGTGAGGACTAGCAGCAATGAGCAGTACTTC.

Turning to this clonotype: A junction end diverges from the germline sequence, so it may reflect a read error. The genes are TRBV7-2 and TRBJ2-1; D may be TRBD2 (6 bases). In germline, CDR1 is SGHTA, CDR2 FQGNSA. This CDR3 has 16 residues. The CDR3 DNA reads as TGTGCCGGCAGCTTGGCCCCGGGACGATCGAGCGGGGAGCAGTTCTTC. Residues: CAGSLAPGRSSGEQFF.